The T cell receptor (beta chain) under discussion was sequenced for a study of CXCR3-negative and CXCR3-positive naive CD8 T cells. For the study at large: Collectively, the libraries yielded roughly 140 million TRB reads in total, at about 1.5 +/- 0.3 million per library.

The CDR3 has 15 residues. Per the germline V gene, CDR1 is SEHNR and CDR2 is FQNEAQ (reference sequence). Libraries of TRB cDNA were made by 5' RACE and carried UMIs. Reanalyzing the 5' RACE reads, TCRdb keeps one entry per CDR3 protein, without DNA. This sample's clone table lists over 55,000 distinct CDR3 sequences. The material sequenced was memory CD8+ T cells from blood. This clonotype originated in a human donor in good health. Some clones in this sample may be carry-over from other donors' samples. This chain joins TRBV7-9 and TRBJ2-7; TCRdb calls TRBD1, which cannot be checked without DNA. CDR3 in amino acids: CASSLTGTGVHEQYF. Drawing the rest from reference TRBV7-9 and TRBJ2-7, the complete variable domain is DTGVSQNPRHKITKRGQNVTFRCDPISEHNRLYWYRQTLGQGPEFLTYFQNEAQLEKSRLLSDRFSAERPKGSFSTLEIQRTEQGDSAMYLCASSLTGTGVHEQYFGPGTRLTVT.